These 3 T cell receptor beta chains came from one sample sequenced in a study of T cells in Graves' hyperthyroidism and ophthalmopathy. Using RNA transcripts as the source, TCR beta CDR3 regions were amplified. First-round RT-PCR of the TCR CDR3 relied on the HTBI primer set. TCRdb re-analysed the multiplex PCR reads in MiXCR, keeping a single row per CDR3 protein. The sample has under 200,000 distinct CDR3 sequences, about 9.4% seen once. Input material: blood. The receptor set was obtained from a woman aged 18-29 years with Graves' hyperthyroidism that later progressed to Graves' ophthalmopathy.

This clonotype was counted only a few times. The chain joins TRBV19 to TRBJ2-5; D unresolved. CDR3 length: 12 residues. The V end lost 6 bases, the J end lost 3 bases, and 8 bases lay between the germline ends. CDR1 and CDR2 from the germline V gene are LNHDA and SQIVND (reference sequence). CDR3 region: CASSGFKETQYF. The CDR3 coding sequence is TGTGCCAGTAGCGGGTTTAAAGAGACCCAGTACTTC.

This sequence joins TRBV19 and TRBJ1-1, with 7 bases identical to TRBD1. CDR1 is LNHDA, CDR2 SQIVND, per germline (reference sequence). V lost 6 bases, J lost 4 bases, and 8 bases stayed unmatched. The CDR3 contains 14 residues. The CDR3 nucleotides are TGTGCCAGTAGGCCGGACAGGCGGGGCACTGAAGCTTTCTTT. It specifies CASRPDRRGTEAFF.

This clonotype was observed many times. CDR3 coding DNA: TGTGCCTGGCGACTAGCGGGAGACATCGGGGAGCTGTTTTTT. Translating gives CAWRLAGDIGELFF. The J gene is TRBJ2-2, the V gene TRBV30; TRBD2 agrees at 12 bases. From germline, CDR1 is GTSNPN and CDR2 SVGIG (reference sequence). The CDR3 is made up of 14 amino acids. Trimming took 5 bases from V and 7 from J; bases not matched to a gene: 5.